This TCR beta chain was profiled in a study of blood T cell repertoires in COVID-19. The sample holds one count of this clone. Germline V gene sequence: CDR1 SGHKS, CDR2 YYEKEE (reference sequence). The CDR3 totals 14 residues. Trimming shortened V by 4 bases and J by 1 base, and 11 bases separated the two germline ends. The repertoire was sequenced with immunoSEQ multiplex PCR; TCRdb's copy has only in-frame clones and lacks some. The data contain approximately 220,000 clones, roughly 86% of them singletons. This receptor was taken from a woman in her twenties or thirties with acute COVID-19. This sequence joins TRBV5-5 and TRBJ1-2, with D perhaps TRBD1 (5 bases). The sequenced sample consisted of PBMCs or T cells enriched from blood (not recorded which). The CDR3 is CASSQWQGNYGYTF. The CDR3, as DNA: TGTGCCAGCAGCCAATGGCAGGGTAACTATGGCTACACCTTC.